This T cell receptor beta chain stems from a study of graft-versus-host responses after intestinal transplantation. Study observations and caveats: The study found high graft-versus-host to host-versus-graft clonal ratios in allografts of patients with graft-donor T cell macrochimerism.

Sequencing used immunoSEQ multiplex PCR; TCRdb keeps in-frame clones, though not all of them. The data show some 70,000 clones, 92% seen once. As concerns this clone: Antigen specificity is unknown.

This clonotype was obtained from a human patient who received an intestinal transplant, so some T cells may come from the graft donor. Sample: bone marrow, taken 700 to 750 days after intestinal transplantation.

The CDR3 loop is CASSSINEQYF. DNA for the CDR3: TGTGCCAGCAGTTCAATCAACGAGCAGTACTTC. This chain uses TRBV6-6 with TRBJ2-7; no firm D call. The ends were cut back, 4 bases at V and 5 bases at J, with 6 bases in the middle. From germline, CDR1 is MNHNY and CDR2 SVGAGI (reference sequence). The CDR3 has 11 residues.